These T cell receptor beta chains were read from a single sample in a study of cytomegalovirus exposure and HLA in healthy donors. Measured with immunoSEQ multiplex PCR; TCRdb has only the in-frame clones, and not every one. The table shows approximately 100,000 clones, with over 75% occurring only once. The sequenced sample consisted of PBMCs. The receptors originated from a man aged 40-49 years in good health and CMV-seropositive. The CDR3 runs from the conserved cysteine through the conserved F or W. Fields, in order: clone size, D gene, J gene, V gene, CDR3 DNA, CDR3 protein. A D gene is named only where the DNA matches it firmly. Size is stated for part of the rows, as once, few or many counts, or as a class when the clone is expanded.

clone_size: NA; d_call: TRBD1; j_call: TRBJ2-3; v_call: TRBV19; cdr3_nt: TGTGCCAGTAGCAAACCGGGACAGGGGTACACAGATACGCAGTATTTT; cdr3_aa: CASSKPGQGYTDTQYF
clone_size: NA; d_call: TRBD1; j_call: TRBJ2-2; v_call: TRBV11-3; cdr3_nt: TGTGCCAGCAGTTTGACAGGGGGCGGGGAGCTGTTTTTT; cdr3_aa: CASSLTGGGELFF
clone_size: NA; d_call: NA; j_call: TRBJ1-2; v_call: TRBV19; cdr3_nt: TGTGCCAGTACCCTCGGGGACTATGGCTACACCTTC; cdr3_aa: CASTLGDYGYTF
clone_size: NA; d_call: NA; j_call: TRBJ1-1; v_call: TRBV19; cdr3_nt: TGTGCCAGTAGGTGGTCGGGGAACACTGAAGCTTTCTTT; cdr3_aa: CASRWSGNTEAFF
clone_size: NA; d_call: NA; j_call: TRBJ1-1; v_call: TRBV7-6; cdr3_nt: TGTGCCAGCAGCTTAGTAACCGGGGATGGGGCTGAAGCTTTCTTT; cdr3_aa: CASSLVTGDGAEAFF
clone_size: NA; d_call: TRBD1; j_call: TRBJ2-1; v_call: TRBV12-5; cdr3_nt: TGTGCTAGTGGTTTGGCCGGGACAGGGGACAATGAGCAGTTCTTC; cdr3_aa: CASGLAGTGDNEQFF
clone_size: NA; d_call: NA; j_call: TRBJ1-2; v_call: TRBV18; cdr3_nt: TGTGCCAGCTCACCACCGTCCAGTATTGACTCTAACTATGGCTACACCTTC; cdr3_aa: CASSPPSSIDSNYGYTF
clone_size: NA; d_call: NA; j_call: TRBJ2-2; v_call: TRBV7-9; cdr3_nt: TGTGCCAGCAGCTTAGGTTCTTGGGGAGCCGGGGAGCTGTTTTTT; cdr3_aa: CASSLGSWGAGELFF
clone_size: once; d_call: NA; j_call: TRBJ2-5; v_call: TRBV7-6; cdr3_nt: TGTGCCAGCAGCGGAACTAGGGAGACCCAGTACTTC; cdr3_aa: CASSGTRETQYF
clone_size: NA; d_call: TRBD2; j_call: TRBJ2-5; v_call: TRBV7-9; cdr3_nt: TGTGCCAGCGGGAGGGACCAAGAGACCCAGTACTTC; cdr3_aa: CASGRDQETQYF
clone_size: NA; d_call: TRBD2; j_call: TRBJ2-2; v_call: TRBV7-3; cdr3_nt: TGTGCCAGCAGCTTAGGGACTAGCGGGGGACAAGCGAACACCGGGGAGCTGTTTTTT; cdr3_aa: CASSLGTSGGQANTGELFF
clone_size: NA; d_call: NA; j_call: TRBJ2-6; v_call: TRBV25-1; cdr3_nt: TGTGCCAGCCCCCCGCCTGGCTCTGGGGCCAACGGCCTGACTTTC; cdr3_aa: CASPPPGSGANGLTF
clone_size: NA; d_call: TRBD2; j_call: TRBJ2-5; v_call: TRBV9; cdr3_nt: TGTGCCAGCAGCGAAAGCGGGGTCGGAGAGACCCAGTACTTC; cdr3_aa: CASSESGVGETQYF
clone_size: NA; d_call: NA; j_call: TRBJ2-7; v_call: TRBV7-8; cdr3_nt: TGTGCCAGCAGCTTAGGAACAACCTACGAGCAGTACTTC; cdr3_aa: CASSLGTTYEQYF
clone_size: NA; d_call: NA; j_call: TRBJ2-7; v_call: TRBV28; cdr3_nt: TGTGCCAGCAGTCAAGCCGACGAGCAGTACTTC; cdr3_aa: CASSQADEQYF
clone_size: NA; d_call: NA; j_call: TRBJ2-5; v_call: TRBV7-3; cdr3_nt: TGTGCCAGCAGCTTGTCAGGGCAAGAGACCCAGTACTTC; cdr3_aa: CASSLSGQETQYF
clone_size: NA; d_call: NA; j_call: TRBJ2-3; v_call: TRBV5-1; cdr3_nt: TGCGCCAGCAGCTTGGTCGAGCGGAGCACAGATACGCAGTATTTT; cdr3_aa: CASSLVERSTDTQYF
clone_size: NA; d_call: NA; j_call: TRBJ1-1; v_call: TRBV7-9; cdr3_nt: TGTGCCAGCAGCTTAGCGCTAAGTTACACAGGGGCTTTCTTT; cdr3_aa: CASSLALSYTGAFF
clone_size: NA; d_call: NA; j_call: TRBJ2-7; v_call: TRBV18; cdr3_nt: TGTGCCAGCTCACCACCGGGGGTGAGGGGGTTTTACGAGCAGTACTTC; cdr3_aa: CASSPPGVRGFYEQYF
clone_size: NA; d_call: TRBD1; j_call: TRBJ1-1; v_call: TRBV27; cdr3_nt: TGTGCCAGCAGGCGGACAGGGGATTTTCACACTGAAGCTTTCTTT; cdr3_aa: CASRRTGDFHTEAFF
clone_size: NA; d_call: NA; j_call: TRBJ2-5; v_call: TRBV20-1; cdr3_nt: TGCAGTGCTTCCGGGGAGACCCAGTACTTC; cdr3_aa: CSASGETQYF
clone_size: NA; d_call: TRBD1; j_call: TRBJ2-1; v_call: TRBV2; cdr3_nt: TGTGCCAGCAGTGGACAGGGACAGGGATACAATGAGCAGTTCTTC; cdr3_aa: CASSGQGQGYNEQFF
clone_size: NA; d_call: TRBD1; j_call: TRBJ2-7; v_call: TRBV6-5; cdr3_nt: TGTGCCAGCAGTTACTTGGGACAGGGAGCCTACGAGCAGTACTTC; cdr3_aa: CASSYLGQGAYEQYF
clone_size: NA; d_call: NA; j_call: TRBJ2-5; v_call: TRBV4-2; cdr3_nt: TGTGCCAGCAGCCAAGACCTTGCAGTCCAAGAGACCCAGTACTTC; cdr3_aa: CASSQDLAVQETQYF
clone_size: NA; d_call: NA; j_call: TRBJ1-2; v_call: TRBV2; cdr3_nt: TGTGCCAGCCCACTGGGGGGGGAGGTTGGCTATGGCTACACCTTC; cdr3_aa: CASPLGGEVGYGYTF